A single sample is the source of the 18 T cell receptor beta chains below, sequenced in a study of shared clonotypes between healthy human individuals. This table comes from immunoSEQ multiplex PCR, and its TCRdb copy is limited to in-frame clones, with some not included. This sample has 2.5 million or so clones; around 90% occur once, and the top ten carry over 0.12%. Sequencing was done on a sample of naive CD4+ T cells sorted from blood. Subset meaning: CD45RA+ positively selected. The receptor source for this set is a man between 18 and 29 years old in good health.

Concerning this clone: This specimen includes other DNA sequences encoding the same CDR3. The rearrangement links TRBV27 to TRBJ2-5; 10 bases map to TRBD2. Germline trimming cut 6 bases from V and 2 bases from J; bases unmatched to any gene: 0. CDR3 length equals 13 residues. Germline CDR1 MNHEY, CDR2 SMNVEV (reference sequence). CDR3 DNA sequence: TGTGCCAGCAGACTAGCGGGGCAAGAGACCCAGTACTTC. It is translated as CASRLAGQETQYF.

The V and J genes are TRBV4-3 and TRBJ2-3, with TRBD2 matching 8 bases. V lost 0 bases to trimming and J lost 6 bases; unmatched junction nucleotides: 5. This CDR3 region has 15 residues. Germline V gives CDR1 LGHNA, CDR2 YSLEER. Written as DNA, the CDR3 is TGCGCCAGCAGCCAAGAGGGACCGGGAGGGGATACGCAGTATTTT. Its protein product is CASSQEGPGGDTQYF.

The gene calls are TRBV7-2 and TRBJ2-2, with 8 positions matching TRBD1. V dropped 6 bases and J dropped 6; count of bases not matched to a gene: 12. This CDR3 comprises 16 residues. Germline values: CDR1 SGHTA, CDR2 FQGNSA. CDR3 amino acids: CASSWLTGGLAGELFF. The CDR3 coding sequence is TGTGCCAGCAGTTGGTTAACAGGGGGTCTGGCCGGGGAGCTGTTTTTT. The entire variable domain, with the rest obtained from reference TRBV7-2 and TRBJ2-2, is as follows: GAGVSQSPSNKVTEKGKDVELRCDPISGHTALYWYRQSLGQGLEFLIYFQGNSAPDKSGLPSDRFSAERTGGSVSTLTIQRTQQEDSAVYLCASSWLTGGLAGELFFGEGSRLTVL.

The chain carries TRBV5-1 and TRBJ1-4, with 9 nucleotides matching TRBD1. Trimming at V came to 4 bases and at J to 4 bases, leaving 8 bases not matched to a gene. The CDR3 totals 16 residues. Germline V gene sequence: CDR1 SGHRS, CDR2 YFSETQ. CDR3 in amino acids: CASSKQPGQGNEKLFF. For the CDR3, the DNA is TGCGCCAGCAGCAAGCAACCGGGACAGGGTAATGAAAAACTGTTTTTT.

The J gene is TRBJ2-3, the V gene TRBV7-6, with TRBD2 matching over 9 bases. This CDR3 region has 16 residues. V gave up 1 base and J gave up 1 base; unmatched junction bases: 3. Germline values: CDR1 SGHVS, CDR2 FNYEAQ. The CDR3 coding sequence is TGTGCCAGCAGCTTAGAGGGCGGGGGGGGCACAGATACGCAGTATTTT. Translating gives CASSLEGGGGTDTQYF.

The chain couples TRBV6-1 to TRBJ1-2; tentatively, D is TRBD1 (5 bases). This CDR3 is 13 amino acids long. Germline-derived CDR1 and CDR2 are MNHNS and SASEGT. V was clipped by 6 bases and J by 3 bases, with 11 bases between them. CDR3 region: CASSSQGDYGYTF. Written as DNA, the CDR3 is TGTGCCAGCAGCTCTCAGGGAGACTATGGCTACACCTTC.

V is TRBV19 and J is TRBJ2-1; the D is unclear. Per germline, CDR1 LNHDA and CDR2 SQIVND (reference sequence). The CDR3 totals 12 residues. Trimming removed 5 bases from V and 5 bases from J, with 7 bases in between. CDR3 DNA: TGTGCCAGTAGTGCACCGGACAATGAGCAGTTCTTC. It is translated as CASSAPDNEQFF. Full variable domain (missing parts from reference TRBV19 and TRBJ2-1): DGGITQSPKYLFRKEGQNVTLSCEQNLNHDAMYWYRQDPGQGLRLIYYSQIVNDFQKGDIAEGYSVSREKKESFPLTVTSAQKNPTAFYLCASSAPDNEQFFGPGTRLTVL.

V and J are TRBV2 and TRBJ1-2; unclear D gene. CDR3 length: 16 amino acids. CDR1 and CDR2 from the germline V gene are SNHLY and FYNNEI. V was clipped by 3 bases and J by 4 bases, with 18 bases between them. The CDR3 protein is CASSESDARAGYGYTF. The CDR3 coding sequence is TGTGCCAGCAGTGAGTCGGACGCCCGAGCGGGCTATGGCTACACCTTC.

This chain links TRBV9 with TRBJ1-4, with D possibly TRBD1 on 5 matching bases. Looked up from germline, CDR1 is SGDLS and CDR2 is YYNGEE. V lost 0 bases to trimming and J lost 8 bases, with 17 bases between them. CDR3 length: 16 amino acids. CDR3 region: CASSVESGRVGEKLFF. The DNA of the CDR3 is TGTGCCAGCAGCGTAGAGTCGGGCAGGGTTGGCGAAAAACTGTTTTTT.

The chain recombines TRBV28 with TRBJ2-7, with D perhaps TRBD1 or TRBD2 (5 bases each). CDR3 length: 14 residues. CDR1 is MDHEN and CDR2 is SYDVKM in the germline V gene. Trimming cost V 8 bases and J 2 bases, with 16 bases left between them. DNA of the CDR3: TGTGCCAGCGTCGCTCAGGGAGAGGCCTACGAGCAGTACTTC. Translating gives CASVAQGEAYEQYF.

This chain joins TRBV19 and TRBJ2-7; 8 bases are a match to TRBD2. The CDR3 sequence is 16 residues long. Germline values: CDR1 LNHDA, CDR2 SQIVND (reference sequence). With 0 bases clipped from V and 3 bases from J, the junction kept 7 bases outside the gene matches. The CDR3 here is CASSIELGLGYYEQYF. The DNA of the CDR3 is TGTGCCAGTAGTATAGAGTTGGGACTAGGGTACTACGAGCAGTACTTC.

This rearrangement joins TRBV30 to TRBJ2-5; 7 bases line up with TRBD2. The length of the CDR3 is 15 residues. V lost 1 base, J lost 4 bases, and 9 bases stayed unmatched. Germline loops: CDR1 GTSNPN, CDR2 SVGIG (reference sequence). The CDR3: CAWSGGRAPRETQYF. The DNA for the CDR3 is TGTGCCTGGAGTGGAGGGAGGGCCCCCCGAGAGACCCAGTACTTC.

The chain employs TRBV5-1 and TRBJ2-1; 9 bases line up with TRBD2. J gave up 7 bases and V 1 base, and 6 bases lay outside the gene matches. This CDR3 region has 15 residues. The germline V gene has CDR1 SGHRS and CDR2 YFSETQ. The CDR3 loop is CASSLLSGSENEQFF. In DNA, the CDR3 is TGCGCCAGCAGCTTGCTTAGCGGGAGTGAGAATGAGCAGTTCTTC.

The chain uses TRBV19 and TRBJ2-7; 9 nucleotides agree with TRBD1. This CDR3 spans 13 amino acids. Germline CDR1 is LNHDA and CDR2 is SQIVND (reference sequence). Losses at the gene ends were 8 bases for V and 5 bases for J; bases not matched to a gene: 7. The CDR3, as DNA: TGTGCCAGTCAGGACAGGGGCAGGGACGAGCAGTACTTC. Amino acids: CASQDRGRDEQYF.

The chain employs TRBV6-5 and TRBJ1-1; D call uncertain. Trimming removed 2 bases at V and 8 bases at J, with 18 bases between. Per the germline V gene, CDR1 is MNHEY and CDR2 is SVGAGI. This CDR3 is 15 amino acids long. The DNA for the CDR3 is TGTGCCAGCAGTTACCTGGGGTCGGGCCGGGTCGAAGCTTTCTTT. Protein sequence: CASSYLGSGRVEAFF.

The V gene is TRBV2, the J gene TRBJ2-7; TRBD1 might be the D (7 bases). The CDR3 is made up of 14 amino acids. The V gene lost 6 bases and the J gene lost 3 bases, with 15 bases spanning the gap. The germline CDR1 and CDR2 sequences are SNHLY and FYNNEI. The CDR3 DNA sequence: TGTGCCAGCAGCGGGGCAGGGGGAGGCTACGAGCAGTACTTC. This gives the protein CASSGAGGGYEQYF.

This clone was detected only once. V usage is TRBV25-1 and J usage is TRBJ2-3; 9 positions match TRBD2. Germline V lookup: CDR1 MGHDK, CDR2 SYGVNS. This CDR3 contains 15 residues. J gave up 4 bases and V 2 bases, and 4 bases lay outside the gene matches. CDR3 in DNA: TGTGCCAGCAGTGAAATGCGGGGGGGGTCAGATACGCAGTATTTT. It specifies CASSEMRGGSDTQYF.

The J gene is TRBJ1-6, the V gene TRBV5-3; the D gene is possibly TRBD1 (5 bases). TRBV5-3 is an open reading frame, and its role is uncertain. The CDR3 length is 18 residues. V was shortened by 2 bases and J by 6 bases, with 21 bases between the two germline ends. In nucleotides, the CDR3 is TGTGCCAGAAGCTTCGAAGGCCGCCAGGGCGTCTTTAATTCACCCCTCCACTTT. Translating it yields CARSFEGRQGVFNSPLHF.